This is a list of T cell receptor beta chains from one sample in a study of cytomegalovirus exposure and HLA in healthy donors. Sequencing used immunoSEQ multiplex PCR; TCRdb keeps in-frame clones, though not all of them. The table lists under 100,000 clones, roughly 73% of them singletons. The material sequenced was PBMCs. The source is a boy younger than 18 in good health and CMV-seronegative. The CDR3 runs from the conserved cysteine through the conserved F or W. D genes are given only for firm matches. Size is omitted from some rows. Given values are once, few, many or a class for expanded clones.

j_gene: TRBJ1-5
abundance: -
d_gene: -
v_gene: TRBV6-1
CDR3nt: TGTGCCAGCAGTGAACGGGTGGCCAGTCCGTATCAGCCCCAGCATTTT
CDR3aa: CASSERVASPYQPQHF

j_gene: TRBJ2-7
abundance: -
d_gene: TRBD2
v_gene: TRBV7-2
CDR3nt: TGTGCCAGCAGCTTAGGACTAGCGGTATACGAGCAGTACTTC
CDR3aa: CASSLGLAVYEQYF

j_gene: TRBJ2-7
abundance: -
d_gene: -
v_gene: TRBV10-3
CDR3nt: TGTGCCATCAGTCCAGCAGGTGGTGCCTACGAGCAGTACTTC
CDR3aa: CAISPAGGAYEQYF

j_gene: TRBJ1-1
abundance: once
d_gene: -
v_gene: TRBV19
CDR3nt: TGTGCCAGTAGTATCGGGGGGGGGAACACTGAAGCTTTCTTT
CDR3aa: CASSIGGGNTEAFF

j_gene: TRBJ2-2
abundance: -
d_gene: TRBD1
v_gene: TRBV29-1
CDR3nt: TGCAGCGACGGTGGGGGGACAGGGGAGAACACCGGGGAGCTGTTTTTT
CDR3aa: CSDGGGTGENTGELFF

j_gene: TRBJ2-1
abundance: few
d_gene: -
v_gene: TRBV7-9
CDR3nt: TGTGCCAGCAGCTTAAGGGGCATAGATGAGCAGTTCTTC
CDR3aa: CASSLRGIDEQFF

j_gene: TRBJ2-7
abundance: -
d_gene: -
v_gene: TRBV27
CDR3nt: TGTGCCAGCAGTGGCGGGACCCAATACGAGCAGTACTTC
CDR3aa: CASSGGTQYEQYF

j_gene: TRBJ1-1
abundance: -
d_gene: -
v_gene: TRBV18
CDR3nt: TGTGCCAGCTCACCACCCGGGGGCACTGAAGCTTTCTTT
CDR3aa: CASSPPGGTEAFF

j_gene: TRBJ1-1
abundance: -
d_gene: -
v_gene: TRBV29-1
CDR3nt: TGCAGCGTTGATCGGGGCACTGAAGCTTTCTTT
CDR3aa: CSVDRGTEAFF

j_gene: TRBJ2-1
abundance: -
d_gene: -
v_gene: TRBV29-1
CDR3nt: TGCAGCGTTGGCCCCAAGGACACCTACAATGAGCAGTTCTTC
CDR3aa: CSVGPKDTYNEQFF

j_gene: TRBJ2-7
abundance: -
d_gene: -
v_gene: TRBV11-2
CDR3nt: TGTGCCAGCAGCTTATGGGGGGGCACCTACGAGCAGTACTTC
CDR3aa: CASSLWGGTYEQYF

j_gene: TRBJ2-2
abundance: -
d_gene: TRBD2
v_gene: TRBV15
CDR3nt: TGTGCCACCAGCACCGGGACTAGCAACACCGGGGAGCTGTTTTTT
CDR3aa: CATSTGTSNTGELFF

j_gene: TRBJ2-1
abundance: -
d_gene: TRBD1
v_gene: TRBV15
CDR3nt: TGTGCCACCAGCCAAGAGGGACAGGCATCAGGGGAGCAGTTCTTC
CDR3aa: CATSQEGQASGEQFF

j_gene: TRBJ2-1
abundance: -
d_gene: TRBD1
v_gene: TRBV6-5
CDR3nt: TGTGCCAGCAGGGTGGGACAGTACAATGAGCAGTTCTTC
CDR3aa: CASRVGQYNEQFF

j_gene: TRBJ1-6
abundance: -
d_gene: TRBD1
v_gene: TRBV5-1
CDR3nt: TGCGCCAGCAGGGATAGGAACAGGGGACGAGATTCACCCCTCCACTTT
CDR3aa: CASRDRNRGRDSPLHF

j_gene: TRBJ2-2
abundance: -
d_gene: TRBD1
v_gene: TRBV30
CDR3nt: TGTGCCTGGAGGTCAGGGGGCCCCGGGGAGCTGTTTTTT
CDR3aa: CAWRSGGPGELFF

j_gene: TRBJ1-1
abundance: -
d_gene: -
v_gene: TRBV25-1
CDR3nt: TGTGCCAGCAGTGAATATTTGGGAGTCAACACTGAAGCTTTCTTT
CDR3aa: CASSEYLGVNTEAFF

j_gene: TRBJ1-6
abundance: -
d_gene: -
v_gene: TRBV6-1
CDR3nt: TGTGCCAGCAGTGAAGCTTATTACTCCTACCTTAATTCACCCCTCCACTTT
CDR3aa: CASSEAYYSYLNSPLHF

j_gene: TRBJ1-4
abundance: -
d_gene: TRBD1
v_gene: TRBV4-1
CDR3nt: TGCGCCAGCAGCCACTCCGGGACAGCTAATGAAAAACTGTTTTTT
CDR3aa: CASSHSGTANEKLFF

j_gene: TRBJ2-1
abundance: -
d_gene: -
v_gene: TRBV25-1
CDR3nt: TGTGCCAGCAGTGACCCGCTTAGCTCCTACAATGAGCAGTTCTTC
CDR3aa: CASSDPLSSYNEQFF

j_gene: TRBJ1-3
abundance: -
d_gene: -
v_gene: TRBV15
CDR3nt: TGTGCCACCAGCAGAGACTATCCCTCTGGAAACACCATATATTTT
CDR3aa: CATSRDYPSGNTIYF

j_gene: TRBJ1-1
abundance: few
d_gene: -
v_gene: TRBV7-2
CDR3nt: TGTGCCAGCAGCGATTACTTCGACACTGAAGCTTTCTTT
CDR3aa: CASSDYFDTEAFF

j_gene: TRBJ1-2
abundance: -
d_gene: TRBD1
v_gene: TRBV12-5
CDR3nt: TGTGCTAGTGGTTCGGGACAGGGCGGAGGCTACACCTTC
CDR3aa: CASGSGQGGGYTF

j_gene: TRBJ1-3
abundance: -
d_gene: TRBD1
v_gene: TRBV14
CDR3nt: TGTGCCAGCAGCCAAGTGGGACAGGGTCTTGGAAACACCATATATTTT
CDR3aa: CASSQVGQGLGNTIYF

j_gene: TRBJ1-5
abundance: -
d_gene: TRBD1
v_gene: TRBV5-6
CDR3nt: TGTGCCAGCAGTTTTTACAGGGGACACCAGCCCCAGCATTTT
CDR3aa: CASSFYRGHQPQHF

j_gene: TRBJ1-1
abundance: -
d_gene: -
v_gene: TRBV19
CDR3nt: TGTGCCAGTAGTATGGTTCGGAGCGTAGCTTTCTTT
CDR3aa: CASSMVRSVAFF